This T cell receptor (beta chain) was obtained from a study of shared clonotypes between healthy human individuals. Negatively enriched CD4+ T cells were divided by CD45RA into naive and memory. The CDR3 contains 15 residues. The V gene's germline CDR1 is MNHEY and CDR2 SVGAGI. After removal of 5 bases from V and 2 bases from J, the junction contained 8 bases not matched to a gene. Data came from immunoSEQ multiplex PCR; TCRdb stores just in-frame clones and leaves some out. The sample holds about a million clones, more than 65% seen once. This clone occurred once. The clonotype originates from a man between 18 and 35 years old in good health. The specimen sequenced was memory CD4+ T cells sorted from blood. Subset: CD45RA-negative fraction. V is TRBV6-5 and J is TRBJ1-2; 7 bases line up with TRBD1. CDR3 nucleotides: TGTGCCAGCAGTAAAGAACCGACAGGGAACTATGGCTACACCTTC. Translation gives CASSKEPTGNYGYTF.